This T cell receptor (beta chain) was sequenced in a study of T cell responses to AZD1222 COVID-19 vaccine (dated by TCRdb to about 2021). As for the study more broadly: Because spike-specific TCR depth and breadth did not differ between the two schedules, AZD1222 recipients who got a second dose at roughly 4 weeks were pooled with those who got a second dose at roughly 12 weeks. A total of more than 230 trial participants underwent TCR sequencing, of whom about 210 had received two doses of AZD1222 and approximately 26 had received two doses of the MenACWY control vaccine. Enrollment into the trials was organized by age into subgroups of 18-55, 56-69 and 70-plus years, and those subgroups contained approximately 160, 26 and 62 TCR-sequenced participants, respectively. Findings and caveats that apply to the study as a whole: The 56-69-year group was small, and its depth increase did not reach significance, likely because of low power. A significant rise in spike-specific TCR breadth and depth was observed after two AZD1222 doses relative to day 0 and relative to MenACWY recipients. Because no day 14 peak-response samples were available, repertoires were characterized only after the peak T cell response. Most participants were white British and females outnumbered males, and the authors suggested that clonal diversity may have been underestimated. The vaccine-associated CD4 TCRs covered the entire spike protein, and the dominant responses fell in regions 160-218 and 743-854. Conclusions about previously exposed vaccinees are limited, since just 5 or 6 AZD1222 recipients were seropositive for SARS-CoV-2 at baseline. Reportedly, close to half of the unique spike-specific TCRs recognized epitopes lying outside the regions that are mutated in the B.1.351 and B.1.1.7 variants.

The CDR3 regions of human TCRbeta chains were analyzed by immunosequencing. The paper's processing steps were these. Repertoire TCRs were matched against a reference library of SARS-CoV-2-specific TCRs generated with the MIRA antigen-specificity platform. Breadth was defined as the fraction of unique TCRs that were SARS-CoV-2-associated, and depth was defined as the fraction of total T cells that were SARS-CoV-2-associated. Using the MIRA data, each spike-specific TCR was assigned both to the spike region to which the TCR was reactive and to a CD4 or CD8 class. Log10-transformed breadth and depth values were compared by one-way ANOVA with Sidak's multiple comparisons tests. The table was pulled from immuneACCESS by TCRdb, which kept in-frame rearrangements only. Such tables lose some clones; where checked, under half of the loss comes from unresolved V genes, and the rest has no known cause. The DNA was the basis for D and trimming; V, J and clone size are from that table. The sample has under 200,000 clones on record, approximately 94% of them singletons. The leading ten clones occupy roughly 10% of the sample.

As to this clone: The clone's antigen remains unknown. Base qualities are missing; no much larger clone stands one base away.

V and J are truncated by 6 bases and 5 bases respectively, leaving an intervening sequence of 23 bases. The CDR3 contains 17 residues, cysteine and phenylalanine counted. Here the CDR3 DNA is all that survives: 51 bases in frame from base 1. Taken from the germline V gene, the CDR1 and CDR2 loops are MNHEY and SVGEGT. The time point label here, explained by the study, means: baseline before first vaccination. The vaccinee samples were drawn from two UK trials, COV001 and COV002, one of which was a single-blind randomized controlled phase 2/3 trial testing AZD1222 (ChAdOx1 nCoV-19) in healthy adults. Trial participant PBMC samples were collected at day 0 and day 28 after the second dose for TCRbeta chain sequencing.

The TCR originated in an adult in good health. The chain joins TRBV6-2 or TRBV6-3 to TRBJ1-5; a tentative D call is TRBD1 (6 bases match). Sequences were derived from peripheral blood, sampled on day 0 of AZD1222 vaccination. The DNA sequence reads TGTGCCAGCAGCCCATTCCGAGGGGGGGGCTCCTATCAGCCCCAGCATTTT. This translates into CASSPFRGGGSYQPQHF.